This T cell receptor (beta chain) comes out of a study of T cells and Merkel cell carcinoma outcomes. Overall study findings and caveats: In Merkel cell carcinoma, repertoire and T-cell density reportedly predicted outcomes.

Per the germline V gene, CDR1 is GTSNPN and CDR2 is SVGIG (reference sequence). This CDR3 spans 11 amino acids. Here immunoSEQ multiplex PCR was the method, and the copy in TCRdb shows in-frame clones only, minus some. The sample contains some 510 clones, roughly 91% of which appear only once. With respect to this clone: The antigen is undetermined.

Sequenced: tumor tissue from Merkel cell carcinoma. The receptor was isolated from a human donor with Merkel cell carcinoma. The chain couples TRBV30 to TRBJ2-7, with unresolved D. The CDR3 spells CAAAAGYEQYF. The CDR3 DNA reads TGTGCGGCTGCCGCAGGCTACGAGCAGTACTTC.